A selection of T cell receptor beta chains follows, all from one sample in a study of cytotoxic CD8 clonotypes in ibrutinib-treated CLL. Clones were read by immunoSEQ multiplex PCR, and TCRdb kept only the in-frame ones, dropping some. The sample lists about 120,000 clones, under 70% occurring once. Sequencing used PBMCs, obtained after 24 months of ibrutinib treatment. The receptors were gathered from a human donor with chronic lymphocytic leukemia. CDR3s include the opening cysteine and the closing phenylalanine or tryptophan. A D gene is named only where the DNA matches it firmly. Not all rows give a size; the values are once, few, many and, for expanded clones, a class.

.	.	TRBJ2-6	TRBV19	CASMEPGANVLTF	TGTGCCAGTATGGAGCCTGGGGCCAACGTCCTGACTTTC
.	few	TRBJ2-3	TRBV30	CAWIWPGGAGTQYF	TGTGCCTGGATTTGGCCTGGAGGGGCAGGGACGCAGTATTTT
TRBD1	.	TRBJ2-6	TRBV5-6	CASSWGQGGSGANVLTF	TGTGCCAGCAGCTGGGGACAGGGGGGTTCTGGGGCCAACGTCCTGACTTTC
.	.	TRBJ2-7	TRBV6-4	CASRGRVVYEQYF	TGTGCCAGCAGGGGCAGAGTGGTCTACGAGCAGTACTTC
TRBD2	.	TRBJ2-5	TRBV27	CASSPGLAVQETQYF	TGTGCCAGCAGTCCCGGACTAGCGGTTCAAGAGACCCAGTACTTC
.	few	TRBJ1-1	TRBV6-6	CASSSQGNTEAFF	TGTGCCAGCAGTTCACAGGGGAACACTGAAGCTTTCTTT
.	.	TRBJ2-1	TRBV10-3	CAITLDPTYNEQFF	TGTGCCATCACTCTCGACCCTACCTACAATGAGCAGTTCTTC
TRBD1	.	TRBJ1-1	TRBV4-1	CASSQEYRGNTEAFF	TGCGCCAGCAGCCAAGAATACAGGGGGAACACTGAAGCTTTCTTT
TRBD2	.	TRBJ2-5	TRBV27	CASSLFSSGGKETQYF	TGTGCCAGCAGCCTTTTCTCGAGCGGGGGAAAAGAGACCCAGTACTTC
TRBD1	.	TRBJ1-3	TRBV30	CAQGGGEAGNTIYF	TGTGCCCAAGGAGGGGGCGAAGCTGGAAACACCATATATTTT
.	.	TRBJ1-6	TRBV28	CASSSGTFNSPLHF	TGTGCCAGCAGTTCGGGGACCTTTAATTCACCCCTCCACTTT
.	.	TRBJ2-3	TRBV9	CASSAGRFLGADTQYF	TGTGCCAGCAGCGCCGGCCGGTTTCTCGGGGCAGATACGCAGTATTTT
TRBD2	.	TRBJ2-2	TRBV11-3	CASSPKSGEYTGELFF	TGTGCCAGCAGCCCAAAGAGCGGGGAGTACACCGGGGAGCTGTTTTTT
TRBD1	.	TRBJ1-1	TRBV28	CASGGQLMTFF	TGTGCCAGCGGGGGACAGTTGATGACTTTCTTT
TRBD2	.	TRBJ2-7	TRBV7-6	CASSSGEGRSYEQYF	TGTGCCAGCAGCTCCGGGGAGGGCCGATCCTACGAGCAGTACTTC
.	once	TRBJ1-2	TRBV29-1	CSVALGGRGYTF	TGCAGCGTTGCCCTTGGGGGCCGTGGCTACACCTTC
TRBD1	.	TRBJ1-3	TRBV30	CAWQRGTGGNTIYF	TGTGCCTGGCAAAGGGGGACAGGAGGAAACACCATATATTTT
TRBD1	.	TRBJ1-1	TRBV6-5	CASRAGGSRTEAFF	TGTGCCAGCAGGGCAGGGGGCTCGAGAACTGAAGCTTTCTTT
.	.	TRBJ2-7	TRBV5-6	CASSSSRTASYEQYF	TGTGCCAGCAGCTCCTCAAGGACAGCCTCCTACGAGCAGTACTTC
.	.	TRBJ1-2	TRBV7-3	CASSLPGKWGYTF	TGTGCCAGCAGCTTACCAGGGAAGTGGGGCTACACCTTC
TRBD1	few	TRBJ2-3	TRBV7-7	CASSLGTGRGDTQYF	TGTGCTAGCAGCTTAGGGACAGGGCGAGGAGATACGCAGTATTTT
.	few	TRBJ1-2	TRBV25-1	CARLVYGYTF	TGTGCCAGGCTAGTCTATGGCTACACCTTC
.	.	TRBJ1-2	TRBV30	CAWSIGTSNYGYTF	TGTGCCTGGAGTATAGGGACCTCTAACTATGGCTACACCTTC
TRBD1	few	TRBJ2-3	TRBV7-3	CASSLRQGRTDTQYF	TGTGCCAGCAGCTTACGACAGGGCCGGACAGATACGCAGTATTTT
.	.	TRBJ2-5	TRBV6-1	CASAVRETQYF	TGTGCCAGTGCGGTGAGGGAGACCCAGTACTTC
.	once	TRBJ2-3	TRBV11-1	CASSLKVSTDTQYF	TGTGCCAGCAGCTTAAAGGTTAGCACAGATACGCAGTATTTT